These 9 T cell receptor beta chains were all obtained from the same sample, sequenced in a study of T cell responses to AZD1222 COVID-19 vaccine. This table comes from immunoSEQ multiplex PCR, and its TCRdb copy is limited to in-frame clones, with some not included. The sample yields under 150,000 clones, 92% seen once. Source: peripheral blood, taken 28 days after the second AZD1222 dose. Receptors were obtained from an adult who received the AZD1222 COVID-19 vaccine.

The chain recombines TRBV11-2 with TRBJ2-2, with 9 bases aligning to TRBD2. CDR3 length equals 15 residues. Per germline, CDR1 SGHAT and CDR2 FQNNGV. V was pared by 5 bases and J by 4 bases, with 5 bases of the junction left unmatched. CDR3 nucleotides: TGTGCCAGCAGCAGGATAGCGGGGGTCACCGGGGAGCTGTTTTTT. This gives the protein CASSRIAGVTGELFF.

V is TRBV29-1 and J is TRBJ2-1, with 10 bases identical to TRBD1. This CDR3 has 14 residues. Germline V gives CDR1 SQVTM, CDR2 ANQGSEA. The ends lost 7 bases at V and 2 bases at J; junction bases unmatched: 5. CDR3 nucleotide sequence: TGCAGCGGAGGACAGGGGGGGACCTACAATGAGCAGTTCTTC. Amino acids: CSGGQGGTYNEQFF.

In nucleotides, the CDR3 is TGCGCCAGCAGCGGAGGACAGGGGACAGAGACCCAGTACTTC. Its protein is CASSGGQGTETQYF. The V and J genes are TRBV5-1 and TRBJ2-5; 9 bases map to TRBD1. The CDR3 covers 14 residues. The ends lost 4 bases at V and 4 bases at J; junction bases unmatched: 5. Germline V gene sequence: CDR1 SGHRS, CDR2 YFSETQ.

This chain links TRBV20-1 with TRBJ1-2; tentative D call: TRBD1 (6 bases). V lost 5 bases and J 8 bases, leaving 12 bases between the germline ends. The length of the CDR3 is 11 residues. CDR1 is DFQATT and CDR2 is SNEGSKA in the germline V gene (reference sequence). CDR3 in amino acids: CSAQEGGGYTF. The CDR3 DNA is TGCAGTGCTCAGGAAGGGGGAGGCTACACCTTC.

The CDR3 sequence is CSASAAQQSSYNSPLHF. The CDR3 DNA follows: TGCAGTGCTAGTGCGGCACAACAGAGCTCCTATAATTCACCCCTCCACTTT. The chain joins TRBV20-1 to TRBJ1-6; no clear D. In germline, CDR1 is DFQATT, CDR2 SNEGSKA (reference sequence). This CDR3 comprises 17 residues. Between the trimmed V and J ends, which lost 3 bases and 0 bases, there was a span of 15 bases.

V gene TRBV7-9 combines with J gene TRBJ1-5; no definite D call. The germline V gene has CDR1 SEHNR and CDR2 FQNEAQ (reference sequence). There are 13 residues in the CDR3. Trimming shortened V by 1 base and J by 7 bases, and 8 bases separated the two germline ends. The DNA of the CDR3 is TGTGCCAGCAGCTTAGGGGAGGGCCAGCCCCAGCATTTT. Translating gives CASSLGEGQPQHF. The full variable domain, in which reference TRBV7-9 and TRBJ1-5 provide the parts outside the CDR3, is DTGVSQNPRHKITKRGQNVTFRCDPISEHNRLYWYRQTLGQGPEFLTYFQNEAQLEKSRLLSDRFSAERPKGSFSTLEIQRTEQGDSAMYLCASSLGEGQPQHFGDGTRLSIL.

This clone appeared once. The chain joins TRBV3-1 (or the pseudogene TRBV3-2) to TRBJ2-3; 7 bases map to TRBD2. The germline V gene has CDR1 LGHDT and CDR2 YNNKEL (reference sequence). After removal of 8 bases from V and 6 bases from J, the junction contained 2 bases not matched to a gene. This CDR3 region has 11 residues. Written as DNA, the CDR3 is TGTGCCAGCGGGGGGGAGGATACGCAGTATTTT. It specifies CASGGEDTQYF.

The chain uses TRBV7-9 and TRBJ2-3; 9 nucleotides match TRBD2. Germline V gives CDR1 SEHNR, CDR2 FQNEAQ (reference sequence). The CDR3 runs 16 residues. J was trimmed by 2 bases and V by 4 bases; bases with no gene match: 7. CDR3 loop: CASSSSGARVTDTQYF. The CDR3 nucleotides are TGTGCCAGCAGCTCTAGCGGGGCCCGGGTCACAGATACGCAGTATTTT.

There are a few counts of this clone. J is TRBJ2-3 and V is TRBV4-3; 11 nucleotides align to TRBD1. V lost 0 bases and J lost 4; bases outside the gene matches: 6. The CDR3 runs 17 residues. Germline CDR1 reads LGHNA; CDR2 reads YSLEER. CDR3 amino acids: CASSQDGGQGGADTQYF. The CDR3 bases are TGCGCCAGCAGCCAAGATGGGGGACAGGGGGGTGCAGATACGCAGTATTTT.